The rows below give T cell receptor beta chains drawn from one sample of a study of CD8+ T cells in alopecia areata. Only in-frame clones appear in the TCRdb table, and some are missing; sequencing was by immunoSEQ multiplex PCR. The repertoire has fewer than 200,000 clones, around three fifths of them found once; the top ten carry approximately 15%. Material: CD4+ T cells sorted from blood, obtained at week 24, from a patient treated with tofacitinib. All receptors derive from a human donor with alopecia areata. Each CDR3 is given with its conserved first and last residue. Fields, in order: clone size, CDR3 length, D gene, J gene, V gene, CDR3 protein, CDR3 DNA. The D gene is left open where the match is weak. Only some rows state a clone size, as once, few, many or a class for expanded clones.

. 13 . TRBJ1-6 TRBV9 CASSVTANSPLHF TGTGCCAGCAGCGTAACGGCGAATTCACCCCTCCACTTT
few 14 . TRBJ1-6 TRBV6-5 CASSYWGDNSPLHF TGTGCCAGCAGTTACTGGGGCGATAATTCACCCCTCCACTTT
. 11 . TRBJ1-1 TRBV29-1 CSVEVGGEAFF TGCAGCGTTGAAGTTGGAGGAGAAGCTTTCTTT
. 15 . TRBJ1-2 TRBV10-3 CAISEPGPINYGYTF TGTGCCATCAGTGAGCCGGGGCCAATTAACTATGGCTACACCTTC
once 13 . TRBJ1-1 TRBV30 CAWSRGVNTEAFF TGTGCCTGGAGTCGGGGTGTGAACACTGAAGCTTTCTTT
. 15 TRBD1 TRBJ2-7 TRBV7-9 CASSIGQGGTYEQYF TGTGCCAGCAGCATCGGACAGGGGGGAACCTACGAGCAGTACTTC
. 15 TRBD1 TRBJ2-3 TRBV11-2 CASSTSDRDTDTQYF TGTGCCAGCAGCACCTCGGACAGGGACACAGATACGCAGTATTTT
. 14 TRBD2 TRBJ2-5 TRBV7-9 CASSSTSGQETQYF TGTGCCAGCAGCTCGACTAGCGGACAAGAGACCCAGTACTTC
. 15 TRBD1 TRBJ1-2 TRBV29-1 CSADGQALTSYGYTF TGCAGCGCTGATGGACAGGCCCTCACAAGCTATGGCTACACCTTC
few 13 . TRBJ1-1 TRBV7-9 CASSLAEGREAFF TGTGCCAGCAGCTTAGCGGAAGGGAGGGAAGCTTTCTTT
many 13 TRBD1 TRBJ1-2 TRBV6-5 CASLGQDLGGYTF TGTGCCAGCCTAGGACAGGACTTAGGGGGCTACACCTTC
. 12 . TRBJ1-1 TRBV29-1 CSARPDRTEAFF TGCAGCGCCCGACCCGACCGGACTGAAGCTTTCTTT
many 15 . TRBJ2-1 TRBV14 CASSQAGLTYNEQFF TGTGCCAGCAGCCAAGCCGGGCTAACCTACAATGAGCAGTTCTTC
once 12 . TRBJ2-5 TRBV5-1 CASSEGQETQYF TGCGCCAGCAGCGAGGGACAAGAGACCCAGTACTTC
few 16 TRBD1 TRBJ2-3 TRBV5-4 CASSKGTGGGTDTQYF TGTGCCAGCAGCAAAGGGACAGGGGGCGGCACAGATACGCAGTATTTT
few 15 . TRBJ2-5 TRBV28 CASSLPSAAQETQYF TGTGCCAGCAGCCTACCCTCGGCAGCCCAAGAGACCCAGTACTTC
. 13 . TRBJ1-5 TRBV30 CAWSRQDGQPQHF TGTGCCTGGAGTAGACAGGATGGTCAGCCCCAGCATTTT
few 15 . TRBJ2-3 TRBV5-5 CASSQGQPQTDTQYF TGTGCCAGCAGCCAAGGACAGCCGCAGACAGATACGCAGTATTTT
. 15 . TRBJ1-1 TRBV5-5 CASSQPGHMNTEAFF TGTGCCAGCAGCCAACCGGGACATATGAACACTGAAGCTTTCTTT
. 17 TRBD1 TRBJ2-6 TRBV7-9 CASSPGQATSGANVLTF TGTGCCAGCAGCCCGGGACAGGCAACCTCTGGGGCCAACGTCCTGACTTTC
. 14 . TRBJ2-3 TRBV5-6 CASSAGPNGDTQYF TGTGCCAGCAGCGCCGGACCAAACGGAGATACGCAGTATTTT
. 17 TRBD1 TRBJ1-1 TRBV7-8 CASRKPGQRMSNTEAFF TGTGCCAGCAGGAAGCCGGGACAGAGGATGTCGAACACTGAAGCTTTCTTT
. 14 . TRBJ1-5 TRBV4-2 CASSQEEGNQPQHF TGTGCCAGCAGCCAAGAGGAGGGGAATCAGCCCCAGCATTTT
. 18 . TRBJ2-7 TRBV7-9 CASSHPVEGRTETYEQYF TGTGCCAGCAGCCACCCTGTCGAAGGGCGGACAGAGACCTACGAGCAGTACTTC
. 11 . TRBJ1-4 TRBV19 CASSIAEKLFF TGTGCCAGTAGTATAGCCGAAAAACTGTTTTTT
once 16 TRBD2 TRBJ2-5 TRBV14 CASSRLATLQQETQYF TGTGCCAGCAGCCGACTAGCGACCCTACAGCAAGAGACCCAGTACTTC
few 16 TRBD1 TRBJ1-5 TRBV6-1 CASSGQGPHSNQPQHF TGTGCCAGCAGTGGACAGGGCCCTCATAGCAATCAGCCCCAGCATTTT
. 16 . TRBJ2-2 TRBV18 CASSTSAQSVTGELFF TGTGCCAGCTCAACAAGTGCACAGAGCGTCACCGGGGAGCTGTTTTTT
. 12 . TRBJ2-2 TRBV30 CAWSPRDGELFF TGTGCCTGGAGCCCCCGGGACGGGGAGCTGTTTTTT
few 14 . TRBJ1-3 TRBV29-1 CSVALQVSGNTIYF TGCAGCGTCGCCCTACAGGTCTCGGGAAACACCATATATTTT
. 13 . TRBJ2-5 TRBV5-1 CASSLALQETQYF TGCGCCAGCAGCTTGGCTCTACAAGAGACCCAGTACTTC
once 11 . TRBJ1-1 TRBV5-1 CASSPGQEAFF TGCGCCAGCAGCCCGGGACAAGAAGCTTTCTTT
few 14 . TRBJ1-1 TRBV11-2 CASSHPPRNTEAFF TGTGCCAGCAGCCATCCCCCAAGGAACACTGAAGCTTTCTTT
. 12 . TRBJ2-3 TRBV30 CAWSVRLDTQYF TGTGCCTGGAGTGTACGATTAGATACGCAGTATTTT
. 11 TRBD1 TRBJ1-2 TRBV19 CATRQGGGYTF TGTGCCACCAGACAGGGTGGAGGCTACACCTTC
. 15 TRBD1 TRBJ1-2 TRBV19 CASSQGTGRDYGYTF TGTGCCAGTAGTCAAGGGACAGGGCGAGACTATGGCTACACCTTC
. 17 TRBD1 TRBJ2-7 TRBV4-1 CASSQMGQGHLDYEQYF TGCGCCAGCAGCCAGATGGGACAGGGCCATCTAGACTACGAGCAGTACTTC
few 12 . TRBJ2-4 TRBV5-6 CASSVRTAQQYF TGTGCCAGCAGCGTACGGACGGCCCAACAGTACTTC
. 13 . TRBJ1-1 TRBV29-1 CSVEGRQNTEAFF TGCAGCGTTGAAGGCAGACAGAACACTGAAGCTTTCTTT
few 11 . TRBJ2-5 TRBV29-1 CSASQSETQYF TGCAGCGCCTCACAGTCCGAGACCCAGTACTTC
. 13 TRBD1 TRBJ1-1 TRBV2 CASSQGEGTEAFF TGTGCCAGCAGTCAGGGGGAAGGAACTGAAGCTTTCTTT
. 15 . TRBJ1-4 TRBV6-5 CASSYSPGTNEKLFF TGTGCCAGCAGTTACTCGCCGGGAACTAATGAAAAACTGTTTTTT